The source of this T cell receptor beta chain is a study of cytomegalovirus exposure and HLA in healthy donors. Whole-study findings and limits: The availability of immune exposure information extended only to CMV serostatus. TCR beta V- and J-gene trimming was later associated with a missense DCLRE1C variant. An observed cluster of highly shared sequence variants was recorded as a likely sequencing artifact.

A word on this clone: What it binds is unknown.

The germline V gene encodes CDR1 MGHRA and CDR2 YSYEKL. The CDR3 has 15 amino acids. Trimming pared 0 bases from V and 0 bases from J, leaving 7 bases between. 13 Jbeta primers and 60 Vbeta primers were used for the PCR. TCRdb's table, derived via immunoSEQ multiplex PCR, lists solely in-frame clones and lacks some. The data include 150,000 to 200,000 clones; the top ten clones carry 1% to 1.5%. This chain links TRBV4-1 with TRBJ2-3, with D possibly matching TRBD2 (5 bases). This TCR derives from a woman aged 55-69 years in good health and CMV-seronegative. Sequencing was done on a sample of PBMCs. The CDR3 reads CASSQEKRSTDTQYF. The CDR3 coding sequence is TGCGCCAGCAGCCAAGAGAAGCGGAGCACAGATACGCAGTATTTT.